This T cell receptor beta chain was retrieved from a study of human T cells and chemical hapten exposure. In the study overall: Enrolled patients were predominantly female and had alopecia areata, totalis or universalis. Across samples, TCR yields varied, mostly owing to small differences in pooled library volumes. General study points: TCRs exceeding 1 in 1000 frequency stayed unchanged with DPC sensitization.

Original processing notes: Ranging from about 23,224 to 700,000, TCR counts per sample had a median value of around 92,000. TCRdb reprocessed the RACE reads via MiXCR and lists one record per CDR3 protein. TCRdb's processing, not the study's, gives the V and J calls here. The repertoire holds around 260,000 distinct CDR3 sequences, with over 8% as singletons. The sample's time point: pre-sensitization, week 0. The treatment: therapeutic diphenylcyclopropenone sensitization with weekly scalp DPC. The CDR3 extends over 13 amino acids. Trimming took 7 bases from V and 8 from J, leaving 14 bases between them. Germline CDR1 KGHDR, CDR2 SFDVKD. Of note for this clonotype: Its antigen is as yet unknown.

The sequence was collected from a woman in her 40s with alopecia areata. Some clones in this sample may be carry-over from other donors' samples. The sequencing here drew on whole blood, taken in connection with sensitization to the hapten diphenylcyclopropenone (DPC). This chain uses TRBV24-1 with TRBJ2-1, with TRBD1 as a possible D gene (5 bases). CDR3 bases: TGTGCCACCAGACCACAGGCCCTGGATGAGCAGTTCTTC. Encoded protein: CATRPQALDEQFF.